The 26 T cell receptor beta chains listed next were all sequenced from one sample in a study of CD8 T cells in Susac syndrome. The authors reverse transcribed 0.5 to 1 ug RNA with random hexamers. TCRdb used MiXCR to reprocess the immunoSEQ multiplex PCR reads, holding one entry per CDR3 protein. The repertoire has about 130,000 distinct CDR3 sequences, approximately 95% of them found once; the top ten carry about 0.18%. Material: CD8+ T cells from PBMCs. The source is a human donor with Susac syndrome.

The chain employs TRBV15 and TRBJ2-1; D is unclear. This CDR3 contains 14 residues. From germline, CDR1 is LNHNV and CDR2 YYDKDF (reference sequence). V was shortened by 4 bases and J by 8 bases, with 15 bases between the two germline ends. CDR3 amino acids: CATSTRDPRDEQFF. Written as DNA, the CDR3 is TGTGCCACCAGCACTAGAGATCCACGGGATGAGCAGTTCTTC.

CDR3 coding DNA: TGTGCCAGCAGTGAAGCGGGACAGGGTTCAGATACGCAGTATTTT. It translates to CASSEAGQGSDTQYF. The gene calls are TRBV6-1 and TRBJ2-3; TRBD1 matches at 9 bases. Germline V gene sequence: CDR1 MNHNS, CDR2 SASEGT. The CDR3 has 15 residues. V lost 0 bases and J lost 4; bases outside the gene matches: 2.

The rearrangement joins TRBV6-9 to TRBJ2-5, with D hard to call. The CDR3 totals 11 residues. The V end was cut by 6 bases, the J end by 4 bases, with 6 bases between. The germline V gene has CDR1 MNHGY and CDR2 SVAAGI. CDR3 DNA sequence: TGTGCCAGCAGGCGCTTAGAGACCCAGTACTTC. The encoded protein is CASRRLETQYF.

The chain carries TRBV20-1 and TRBJ2-1, with 7 bases aligning to TRBD1. The V gene end was trimmed by 7 bases and the J gene end by 6 bases; junction bases not matched to a gene: 42. There are 24 residues in the CDR3. Germline values: CDR1 DFQATT, CDR2 SNEGSKA (reference sequence). CDR3 residues: CSGEPSARDIKVLKQGSWGNEQFF. CDR3 nucleotides: TGCAGTGGAGAGCCCAGTGCTAGAGATATTAAGGTTTTGAAACAGGGGTCCTGGGGCAATGAGCAGTTCTTC.

V and J are TRBV27 and TRBJ2-7, with D tentatively TRBD2 (6 bases). V was shortened by 8 bases and J by 2 bases, with 13 bases between the two germline ends. CDR1 MNHEY and CDR2 SMNVEV come from the germline V gene (reference sequence). The CDR3 is 13 amino acids. CDR3 protein: CASGAGFTYEQYF. In DNA form, the CDR3 reads TGTGCCAGCGGGGCGGGATTCACCTACGAGCAGTACTTC.

The chain carries TRBV28 and TRBJ2-2, with a possible D match to TRBD2 (6 bases). This CDR3 is built from 14 residues. The germline gives CDR1 MDHEN, CDR2 SYDVKM. V was trimmed by 9 bases and J by 0 bases, leaving 11 bases between them. The CDR3: CASRTIANTGELFF. The CDR3 DNA reads as TGTGCCAGTCGGACTATAGCGAACACCGGGGAGCTGTTTTTT.

The genes are TRBV14 and TRBJ1-1; D not certain. Germline assignment: CDR1 SGHDN and CDR2 FVKESK. The CDR3 consists of 15 residues. The V end was cut by 3 bases, the J end by 4 bases, with 15 bases between. CDR3 coding DNA: TGTGCCAGCAGCCACCCCTCCCAACCCTCCACTGAAGCTTTCTTT. This encodes CASSHPSQPSTEAFF.

The chain employs TRBV29-1 and TRBJ2-2; 9 bases fit TRBD1. V was pared by 8 bases and J by 7 bases, with 8 bases of the junction left unmatched. This CDR3 contains 13 residues. Germline V gene lookup returns CDR1 SQVTM and CDR2 ANQGSEA. CDR3 in amino acids: CSCRDRVDGELFF. The CDR3 DNA is TGCAGCTGCAGGGACAGGGTGGACGGGGAGCTGTTTTTT.

The genes are TRBV14 and TRBJ1-2; 7 nucleotides agree with TRBD1. This CDR3 contains 16 residues. The J segment lost 1 base and the V segment lost 4 bases, leaving 9 bases of the junction unmatched. Per the germline V gene, CDR1 is SGHDN and CDR2 is FVKESK. The CDR3 reads CASSPTGQPHNYGYTF. The CDR3 DNA reads as TGTGCCAGCAGCCCGACGGGACAGCCACATAACTATGGCTACACCTTC.

This CDR3 is CASSVGTLPYEQYF. The CDR3 nucleotides are TGTGCCAGCAGCGTAGGGACCCTTCCCTACGAGCAGTACTTC. V usage is TRBV9 and J usage is TRBJ2-7; D unclear. V was pared by 0 bases and J by 2 bases, with 9 bases between. This CDR3 contains 14 residues. CDR1 and CDR2 from the germline V gene are SGDLS and YYNGEE.

To note about this clonotype: One end of the junction is discordant with germline, which a read error may explain. The genes are TRBV7-9 and TRBJ1-1; D is uncertain. The CDR3 runs 11 residues. Germline-derived CDR1 and CDR2 are SEHNR and FQNEAQ (reference sequence). CDR3 nucleotide sequence: TGTGCCAGCAGCTTAGATCCTGAAGTTTTCTTT. It codes for CASSLDPEVFF.

This sequence joins TRBV27 and TRBJ2-2; no clear D. Germline V gives CDR1 MNHEY, CDR2 SMNVEV (reference sequence). With 4 bases removed from V and 5 bases from J, the gap between germline ends came to 8 bases. The CDR3 length is 13 residues. In DNA form, the CDR3 reads TGTGCCAGCAGTTGGGTGGGGACCGGGGAGCTGTTTTTT. It encodes CASSWVGTGELFF.

The chain joins TRBV29-1 to TRBJ2-7; possible D gene TRBD2, 6 bases. This CDR3 is 12 amino acids long. The V gene lost 7 bases and the J gene lost 6 bases, with 16 bases spanning the gap. Germline values: CDR1 SQVTM, CDR2 ANQGSEA. In DNA form, the CDR3 reads TGCAGCGCCCAAGGGACTGCGAGCGAGCAGTACTTC. This encodes CSAQGTASEQYF.

The chain is built from TRBV29-1 and TRBJ2-1; the D is unclear. V dropped 2 bases and J dropped 2 bases, with 10 bases sitting between them. This CDR3 comprises 14 residues. Germline V gene sequence: CDR1 SQVTM, CDR2 ANQGSEA. In nucleotides, the CDR3 is TGCAGCGTTGAATCTTTACCAACCTACAATGAGCAGTTCTTC. Its translation is CSVESLPTYNEQFF.

V is TRBV20-1 and J is TRBJ2-7, with D hard to call. The CDR3 sequence is 13 residues long. Germline CDR1 DFQATT, CDR2 SNEGSKA (reference sequence). V lost 0 bases and J 0 bases, leaving 6 bases between the germline ends. DNA of the CDR3: TGCAGTGCTAGAGATCTAACCTCCTACGAGCAGTACTTC. Protein: CSARDLTSYEQYF.

The V gene is TRBV30, the J gene TRBJ1-4; D is ambiguous. There are 11 residues in the CDR3. V dropped 8 bases and J dropped 7 bases, with 11 bases sitting between them. Per germline, CDR1 GTSNPN and CDR2 SVGIG (reference sequence). CDR3 sequence: CAQEGGEKLFF. Here the CDR3 DNA reads TGTGCCCAAGAGGGCGGTGAAAAACTGTTTTTT.

This chain joins TRBV5-1 and TRBJ2-7; D is unclear. This CDR3 spans 13 amino acids. V shed 0 bases and J shed 1 base, with 5 bases lying between them. The germline gives CDR1 SGHRS, CDR2 YFSETQ. CDR3 amino acids: CASSLEESYEQYF. The CDR3, as DNA: TGCGCCAGCAGCTTGGAAGAATCCTACGAGCAGTACTTC.

This clonotype showed up just once. The chain has TRBV3-1 and TRBJ2-7; TRBD2 matches at 12 bases. The trim removed 5 bases at V and 5 bases at J, leaving 7 bases unmatched. The CDR3 extends over 15 amino acids. CDR1 and CDR2 from the germline V gene are LGHDT and YNNKEL (reference sequence). The CDR3 loop reads CASSKRLAGAHEQYF. The CDR3 DNA reads as TGTGCCAGCAGCAAACGACTAGCGGGAGCCCACGAGCAGTACTTC.

V usage is TRBV27 and J usage is TRBJ2-1; D is perhaps TRBD2 (6 bases). This CDR3 region has 14 residues. V was pared by 7 bases and J by 3 bases, with 13 bases between. In germline, CDR1 is MNHEY, CDR2 SMNVEV (reference sequence). The CDR3 spells CASTRRGNYNEQFF. The DNA of the CDR3 is TGTGCCAGCACCCGACGGGGGAACTACAATGAGCAGTTCTTC.

The rearrangement uses TRBV27 and TRBJ1-2; D not resolved. This CDR3 is built from 13 residues. Germline-derived CDR1 and CDR2 are MNHEY and SMNVEV (reference sequence). V gave up 2 bases and J gave up 8 bases, with 12 bases separating them. CDR3 nucleotides: TGTGCCAGCAGTTTAGGGGTGGGCCTCGGCTACACCTTC. This translates into CASSLGVGLGYTF.

The CDR3 loop reads CASSFPSRTGELFF. CDR3 sequence (DNA): TGTGCCAGCAGTTTCCCATCCAGGACCGGGGAGCTGTTTTTT. The chain uses TRBV12-3 or TRBV12-4 and TRBJ2-2; no clear D gene. Trimming took off 3 bases at V and 5 bases at J, with 10 bases between the two ends. This CDR3 comprises 14 residues.

The rearrangement joins TRBV24-1 to TRBJ2-1; maybe TRBD2 (5 bases). The ends were cut back, 6 bases at V and 9 bases at J, with 11 bases in the middle. Germline V gives CDR1 KGHDR, CDR2 SFDVKD. The CDR3 is made up of 12 amino acids. The CDR3, as DNA: TGTGCCACCAGTTCGCTAGCCGGTGAGCAGTTCTTC. This translates into CATSSLAGEQFF.

This clonotype was observed a single time. The genes are TRBV3-1 and TRBJ2-3, with 10 bases lining up with TRBD2. Trimming removed 1 base from V and 0 bases from J; junction bases left unmatched: 7. Germline values: CDR1 LGHDT, CDR2 YNNKEL (reference sequence). The CDR3 totals 18 residues. The CDR3 DNA is TGTGCCAGCAGCCAAGTCATAGCGGGAGGACTTAGCACAGATACGCAGTATTTT. Amino acids: CASSQVIAGGLSTDTQYF.

Concerning this clonotype: Mismatch with germline at one junction end may stem from a read error. The chain has TRBV9 and TRBJ2-3; possible D gene TRBD1, 6 bases. The length of the CDR3 is 17 residues. The germline gives CDR1 SGDLS, CDR2 YYNGEE. CDR3 nucleotide sequence: TGTGCCAGCAGCCCACCCAGGGTTGTGAGGCGGACAGATACGCAGTTTTTT. Translation gives CASSPPRVVRRTDTQFF.

V and J are TRBV13 and TRBJ2-5; D possibly matches TRBD1 or TRBD2 (5 bases each). The V gene lost 4 bases and the J gene lost 0 bases, with 15 bases spanning the gap. CDR3 length: 16 residues. Germline CDR1 PRHDT, CDR2 FYEKMQ (reference sequence). CDR3: CASSYGDPPYQETQYF. The CDR3 nucleotides are TGTGCCAGCAGCTACGGGGACCCTCCGTACCAAGAGACCCAGTACTTC. The variable domain in full, with the rest retrieved from reference TRBV13 and TRBJ2-5, is AAGVIQSPRHLIKEKRETATLKCYPIPRHDTVYWYQQGPGQDPQFLISFYEKMQSDKGSIPDRFSAQQFSDYHSELNMSSLELGDSALYFCASSYGDPPYQETQYFGPGTRLLVL.

J is TRBJ2-3 and V is TRBV6-1, with a possible D match to TRBD1 (5 bases). Trimming took off 6 bases at V and 3 bases at J, with 13 bases between the two ends. The germline gives CDR1 MNHNS, CDR2 SASEGT. The CDR3 length is 14 residues. CDR3 sequence reads: CASSPLGVTDTQYF. In nucleotides, the CDR3 is TGTGCCAGCAGCCCTCTAGGGGTTACAGATACGCAGTATTTT.